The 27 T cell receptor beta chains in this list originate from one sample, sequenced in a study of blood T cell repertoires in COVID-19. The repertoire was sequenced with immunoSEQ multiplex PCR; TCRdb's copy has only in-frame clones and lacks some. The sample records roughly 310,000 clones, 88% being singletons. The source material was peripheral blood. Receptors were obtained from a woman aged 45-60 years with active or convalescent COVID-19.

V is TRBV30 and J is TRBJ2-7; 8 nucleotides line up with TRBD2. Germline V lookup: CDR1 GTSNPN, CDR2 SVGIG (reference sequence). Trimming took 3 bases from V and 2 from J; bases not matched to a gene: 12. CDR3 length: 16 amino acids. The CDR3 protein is CAWSPLEGLVAYEQYF. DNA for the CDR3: TGTGCCTGGAGCCCCCTTGAGGGACTAGTGGCCTACGAGCAGTACTTC.

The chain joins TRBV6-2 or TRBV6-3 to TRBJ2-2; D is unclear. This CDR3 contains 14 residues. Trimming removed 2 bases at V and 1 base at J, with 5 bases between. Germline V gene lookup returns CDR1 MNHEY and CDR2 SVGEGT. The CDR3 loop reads CASSYRGNTGELFF. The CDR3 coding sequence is TGTGCCAGCAGTTACCGAGGGAACACCGGGGAGCTGTTTTTT.

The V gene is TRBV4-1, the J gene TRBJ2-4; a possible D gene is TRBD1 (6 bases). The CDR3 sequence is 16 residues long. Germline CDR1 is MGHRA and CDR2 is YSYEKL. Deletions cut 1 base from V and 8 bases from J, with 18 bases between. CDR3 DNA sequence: TGCGCCAGCAGCCAAGGGTACAGGGCAGATCGAGACATTCAGTACTTC. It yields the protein CASSQGYRADRDIQYF.

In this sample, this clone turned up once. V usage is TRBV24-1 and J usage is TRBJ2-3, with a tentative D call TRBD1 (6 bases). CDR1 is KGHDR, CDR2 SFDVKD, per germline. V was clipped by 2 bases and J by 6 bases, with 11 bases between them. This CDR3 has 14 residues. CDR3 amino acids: CATSDSGTYDTQYF. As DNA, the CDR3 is TGTGCCACCAGTGATTCCGGGACATACGATACGCAGTATTTT.

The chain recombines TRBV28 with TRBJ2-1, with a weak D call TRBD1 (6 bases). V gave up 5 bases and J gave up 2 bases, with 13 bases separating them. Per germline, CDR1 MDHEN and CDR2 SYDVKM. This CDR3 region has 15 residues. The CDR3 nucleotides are TGTGCCAGCAGTGAGGGGGAGTTCACCTACAATGAGCAGTTCTTC. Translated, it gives CASSEGEFTYNEQFF.

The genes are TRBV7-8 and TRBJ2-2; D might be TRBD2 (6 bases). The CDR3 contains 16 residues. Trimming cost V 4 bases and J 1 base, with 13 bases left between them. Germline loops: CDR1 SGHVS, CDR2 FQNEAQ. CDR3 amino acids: CASSSLVGGNTGELFF. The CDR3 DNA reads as TGTGCCAGCAGCTCCCTTGTGGGGGGGAACACCGGGGAGCTGTTTTTT.

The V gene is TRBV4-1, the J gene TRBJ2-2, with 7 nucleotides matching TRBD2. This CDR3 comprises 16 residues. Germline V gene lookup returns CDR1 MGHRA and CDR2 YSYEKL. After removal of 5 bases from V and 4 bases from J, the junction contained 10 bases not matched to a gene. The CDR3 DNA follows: TGCGCCAGCAGCAGGGGCGGGAGTGGTGGCACCGGGGAGCTGTTTTTT. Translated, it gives CASSRGGSGGTGELFF.

The CDR3: CASSPSGRGKAGNTIYF. In nucleotides, the CDR3 is TGTGCCAGCAGCCCTTCTGGCCGGGGAAAGGCTGGAAACACCATATATTTT. The V and J genes are TRBV5-4 and TRBJ1-3; no definite D call. Germline lookup yields CDR1 SGHNT and CDR2 YYREEE (reference sequence). The length of the CDR3 is 17 residues. Between the trimmed V and J ends, which lost 4 bases and 2 bases, there was a span of 19 bases.

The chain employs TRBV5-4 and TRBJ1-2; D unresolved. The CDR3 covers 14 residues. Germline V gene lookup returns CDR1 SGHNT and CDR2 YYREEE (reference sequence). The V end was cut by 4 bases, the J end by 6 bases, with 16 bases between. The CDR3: CASSPQTFDHGYTF. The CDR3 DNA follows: TGTGCCAGCAGCCCGCAGACTTTCGACCATGGCTACACCTTC. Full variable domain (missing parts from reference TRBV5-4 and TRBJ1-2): ETGVTQSPTHLIKTRGQQVTLRCSSQSGHNTVSWYQQALGQGPQFIFQYYREEENGRGNFPPRFSGLQFPNYSSELNVNALELDDSALYLCASSPQTFDHGYTFGSGTRLTVV.

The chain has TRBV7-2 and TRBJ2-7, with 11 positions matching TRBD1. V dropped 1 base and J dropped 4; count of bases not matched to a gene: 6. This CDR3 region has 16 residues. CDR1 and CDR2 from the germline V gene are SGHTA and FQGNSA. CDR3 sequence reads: CASSLGSGTGGYEQYF. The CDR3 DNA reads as TGTGCCAGCAGCTTAGGATCCGGGACAGGGGGATACGAGCAGTACTTC.

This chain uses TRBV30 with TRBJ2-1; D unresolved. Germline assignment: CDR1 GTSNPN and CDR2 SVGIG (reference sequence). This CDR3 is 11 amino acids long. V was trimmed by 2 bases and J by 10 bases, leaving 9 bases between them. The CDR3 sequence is CAWSFRSEQFF. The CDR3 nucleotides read TGTGCCTGGAGTTTTCGAAGCGAGCAGTTCTTC.

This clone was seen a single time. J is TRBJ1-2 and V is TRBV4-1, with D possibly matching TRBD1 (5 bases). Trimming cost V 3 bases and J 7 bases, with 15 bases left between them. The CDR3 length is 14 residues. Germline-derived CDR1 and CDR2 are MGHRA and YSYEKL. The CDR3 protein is CASSQDGTGGGYTF. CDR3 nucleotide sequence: TGCGCCAGCAGCCAGGATGGAACAGGTGGTGGCTACACCTTC.

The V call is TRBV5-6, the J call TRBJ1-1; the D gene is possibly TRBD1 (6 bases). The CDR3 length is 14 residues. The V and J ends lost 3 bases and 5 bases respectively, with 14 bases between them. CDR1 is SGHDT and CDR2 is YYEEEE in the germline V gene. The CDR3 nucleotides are TGTGCCAGCAGCTGGACGGACAGAGAAACTGAAGCTTTCTTT. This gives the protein CASSWTDRETEAFF.

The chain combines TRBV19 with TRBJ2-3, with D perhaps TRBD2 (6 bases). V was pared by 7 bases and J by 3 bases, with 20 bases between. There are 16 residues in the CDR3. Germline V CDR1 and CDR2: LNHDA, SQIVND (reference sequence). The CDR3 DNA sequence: TGTGCCAGTACCAACTATGGGGGAGGTTTAACAGATACGCAGTATTTT. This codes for CASTNYGGGLTDTQYF.

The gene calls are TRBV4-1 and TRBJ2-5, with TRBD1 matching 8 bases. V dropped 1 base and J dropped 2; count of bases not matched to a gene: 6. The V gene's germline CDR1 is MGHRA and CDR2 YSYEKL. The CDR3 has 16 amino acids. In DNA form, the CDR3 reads TGCGCCAGCAGCCAAGTAGGGACAGGCGGGCAAGAGACCCAGTACTTC. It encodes CASSQVGTGGQETQYF.

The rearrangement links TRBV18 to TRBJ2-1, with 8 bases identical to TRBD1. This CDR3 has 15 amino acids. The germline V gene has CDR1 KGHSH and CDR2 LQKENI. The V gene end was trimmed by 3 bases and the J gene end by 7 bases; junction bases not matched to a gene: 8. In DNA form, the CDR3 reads TGTGCCAGCTCACCTTATCCGGACAGGGAGAATGAGCAGTTCTTC. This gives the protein CASSPYPDRENEQFF. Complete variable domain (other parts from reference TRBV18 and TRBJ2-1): NAGVMQNPRHLVRRRGQEARLRCSPMKGHSHVYWYRQLPEEGLKFMVYLQKENIIDESGMPKERFSAEFPKEGPSILRIQQVVRGDSAAYFCASSPYPDRENEQFFGPGTRLTVL.

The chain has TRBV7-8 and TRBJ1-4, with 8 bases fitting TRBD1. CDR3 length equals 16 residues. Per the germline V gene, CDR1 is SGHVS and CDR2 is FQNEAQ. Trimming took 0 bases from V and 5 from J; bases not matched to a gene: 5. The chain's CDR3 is CASSLAGDRLNEKLFF. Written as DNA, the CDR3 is TGTGCCAGCAGCTTAGCGGGGGACAGGCTAAATGAAAAACTGTTTTTT.

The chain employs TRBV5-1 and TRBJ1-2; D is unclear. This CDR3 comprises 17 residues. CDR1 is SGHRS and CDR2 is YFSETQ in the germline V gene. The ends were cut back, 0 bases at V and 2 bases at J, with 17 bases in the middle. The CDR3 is CASSLADLGGSNYGYTF. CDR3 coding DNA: TGCGCCAGCAGCTTGGCCGATTTAGGAGGGTCGAACTATGGCTACACCTTC.

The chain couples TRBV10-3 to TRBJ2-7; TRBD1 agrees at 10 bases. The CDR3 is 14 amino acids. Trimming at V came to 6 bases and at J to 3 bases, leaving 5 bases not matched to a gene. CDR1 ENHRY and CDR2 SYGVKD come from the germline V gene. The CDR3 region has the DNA TGTGCCATCAGCGGGACAGGGGAAAACTACGAGCAGTACTTC. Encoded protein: CAISGTGENYEQYF.

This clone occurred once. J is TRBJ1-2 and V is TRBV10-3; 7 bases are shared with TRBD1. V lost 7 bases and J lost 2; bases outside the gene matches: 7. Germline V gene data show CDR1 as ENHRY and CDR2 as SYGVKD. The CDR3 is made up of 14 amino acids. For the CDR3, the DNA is TGTGCCATCACCACCGGGACAGACAACTATGGCTACACCTTC. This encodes CAITTGTDNYGYTF.

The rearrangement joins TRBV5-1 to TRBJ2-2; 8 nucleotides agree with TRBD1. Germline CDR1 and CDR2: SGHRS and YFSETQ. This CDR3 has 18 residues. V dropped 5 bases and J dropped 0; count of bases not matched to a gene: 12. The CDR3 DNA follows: TGCGCCAGCAGGTCGGGACAGGAACTATTCGCGAACACCGGGGAGCTGTTTTTT. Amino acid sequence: CASRSGQELFANTGELFF. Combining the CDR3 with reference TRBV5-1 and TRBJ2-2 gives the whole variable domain KAGVTQTPRYLIKTRGQQVTLSCSPISGHRSVSWYQQTPGQGLQFLFEYFSETQRNKGNFPGRFSGRQFSNSRSEMNVSTLELGDSALYLCASRSGQELFANTGELFFGEGSRLTVL.

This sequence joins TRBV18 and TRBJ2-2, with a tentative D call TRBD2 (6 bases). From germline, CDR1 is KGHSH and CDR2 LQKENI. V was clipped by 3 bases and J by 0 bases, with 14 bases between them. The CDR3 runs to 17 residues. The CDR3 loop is CASSPIAASSNTGELFF. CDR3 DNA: TGTGCCAGCTCACCGATAGCGGCAAGCTCGAACACCGGGGAGCTGTTTTTT.

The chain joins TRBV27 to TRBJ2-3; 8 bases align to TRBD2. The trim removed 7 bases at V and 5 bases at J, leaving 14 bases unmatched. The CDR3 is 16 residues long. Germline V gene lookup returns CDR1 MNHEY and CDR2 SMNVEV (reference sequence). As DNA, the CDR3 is TGTGCCAGCACCCCGACCGGGGGGGGTGAACAAGATACGCAGTATTTT. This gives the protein CASTPTGGGEQDTQYF.

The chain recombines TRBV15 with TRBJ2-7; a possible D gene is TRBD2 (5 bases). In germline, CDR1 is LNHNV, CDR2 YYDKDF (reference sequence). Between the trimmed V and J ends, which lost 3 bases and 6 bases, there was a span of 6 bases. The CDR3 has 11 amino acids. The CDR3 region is CATSRDSEQYF. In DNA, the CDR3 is TGTGCCACCAGCAGGGACTCCGAGCAGTACTTC.

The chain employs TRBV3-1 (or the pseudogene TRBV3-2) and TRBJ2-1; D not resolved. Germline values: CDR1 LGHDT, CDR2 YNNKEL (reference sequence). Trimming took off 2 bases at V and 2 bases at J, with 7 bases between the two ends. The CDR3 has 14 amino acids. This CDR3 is CASSQSRAYNEQFF. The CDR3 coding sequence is TGTGCCAGCAGCCAATCCCGCGCCTACAATGAGCAGTTCTTC.

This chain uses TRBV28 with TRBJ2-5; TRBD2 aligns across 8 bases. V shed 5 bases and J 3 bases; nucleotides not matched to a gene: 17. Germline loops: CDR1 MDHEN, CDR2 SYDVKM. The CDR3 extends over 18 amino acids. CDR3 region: CASSRREGMRHREETQYF. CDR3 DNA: TGTGCCAGCAGTCGCCGGGAGGGGATGAGACACAGGGAAGAGACCCAGTACTTC.

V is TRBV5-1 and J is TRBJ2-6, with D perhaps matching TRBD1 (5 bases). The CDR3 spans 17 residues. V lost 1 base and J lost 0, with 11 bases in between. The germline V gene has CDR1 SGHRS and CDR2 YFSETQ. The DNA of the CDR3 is TGCGCCAGCAGCTTGTGGGCAGGGAACTCTGGGGCCAACGTCCTGACTTTC. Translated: CASSLWAGNSGANVLTF.